These 26 T cell receptor beta chains were sequenced from one sample in a study of blood T cell repertoires in COVID-19. Measured with immunoSEQ multiplex PCR; TCRdb has only the in-frame clones, and not every one. The sample lists roughly 360,000 clones; around four fifths were seen once. The specimen sequenced was PBMCs or T cells enriched from blood (not recorded which). The source is a woman aged 50 to 65 who had recovered from COVID-19.

The chain recombines TRBV30 with TRBJ1-1; D call uncertain. CDR3 length: 15 amino acids. Trimming shortened V by 0 bases and J by 6 bases, and 17 bases separated the two germline ends. Germline assignment: CDR1 GTSNPN and CDR2 SVGIG (reference sequence). The CDR3 loop is CAWSVHISPGPEAFF. The CDR3 DNA sequence: TGTGCCTGGAGTGTACATATCTCCCCGGGTCCTGAAGCTTTCTTT.

A single count supports this clone. V and J are TRBV19 and TRBJ1-1; 8 bases are a match to TRBD1. There are 16 residues in the CDR3. The V gene's germline CDR1 is LNHDA and CDR2 SQIVND (reference sequence). Trimming took 6 bases from V and 4 from J; bases not matched to a gene: 13. CDR3 region: CASSSQGPGGPTEAFF. The CDR3 nucleotides are TGTGCCAGTAGCTCCCAAGGTCCAGGGGGCCCCACTGAAGCTTTCTTT.

This chain links TRBV7-3 with TRBJ2-1, with TRBD2 matching over 9 bases. The CDR3 is made up of 17 amino acids. V dropped 0 bases and J dropped 5; count of bases not matched to a gene: 8. CDR1 is SGHTA, CDR2 FQGTGA, per germline. CDR3 bases: TGTGCCAGCAGCTTAACGTCGGCGGCTAGCGGGGACAATGAGCAGTTCTTC. Residues: CASSLTSAASGDNEQFF. Full variable domain (rest looked up from reference TRBV7-3 and TRBJ2-1): GAGVSQTPSNKVTEKGKYVELRCDPISGHTALYWYRQSLGQGPEFLIYFQGTGAADDSGLPNDRFFAVRPEGSVSTLKIQRTERGDSAVYLCASSLTSAASGDNEQFFGPGTRLTVL.

The V gene is TRBV4-2, the J gene TRBJ1-2; weak D call: TRBD1 (5 bases). The CDR3 runs 15 residues. Germline assignment: CDR1 LGHNA and CDR2 YNFKEQ. Trimming left V 0 bases short and J 7 bases short, with 15 bases between. The CDR3 spells CASSQDISGIGGYTF. The DNA for the CDR3 is TGTGCCAGCAGCCAAGATATTTCAGGGATCGGTGGCTACACCTTC.

V usage is TRBV11-3 and J usage is TRBJ2-3; TRBD2 is a possible D gene (5 bases). Germline V gives CDR1 SGHNT, CDR2 YENEEA. Trimming cost V 8 bases and J 3 bases, with 9 bases left between them. The CDR3 is 12 residues long. The CDR3 reads CASGGDTDTQYF. In DNA, the CDR3 is TGTGCCAGCGGAGGAGATACAGATACGCAGTATTTT. The full variable domain, in which reference TRBV11-3 and TRBJ2-3 provide the parts outside the CDR3, is EAGVVQSPRYKIIEKKQPVAFWCNPISGHNTLYWYLQNLGQGPELLIRYENEEAVDDSQLPKDRFSAERLKGVDSTLKIQPAELGDSAVYLCASGGDTDTQYFGPGTRLTVL.

V is TRBV28 and J is TRBJ2-5; possibly TRBD2 for D (6 bases). This CDR3 is built from 12 residues. From germline, CDR1 is MDHEN and CDR2 SYDVKM. Trimming shortened V by 6 bases and J by 3 bases, and 8 bases separated the two germline ends. CDR3 in DNA: TGTGCCAGCAGGGAGGGAGAAGAGACCCAGTACTTC. This codes for CASREGEETQYF.

The chain couples TRBV18 to TRBJ2-1; weak D call: TRBD2 (6 bases). Germline V CDR1 and CDR2: KGHSH, LQKENI. The CDR3 totals 14 residues. V was trimmed by 3 bases and J by 7 bases, leaving 13 bases between them. DNA of the CDR3: TGTGCCAGCTCACCGGCGAGGAGCGGGAATGAGCAGTTCTTC. Its protein is CASSPARSGNEQFF.

The rearrangement uses TRBV18 and TRBJ1-3; D unresolved. The CDR3 spans 15 residues. V lost 2 bases and J 4 bases, leaving 12 bases between the germline ends. Germline V CDR1 and CDR2: KGHSH, LQKENI. The CDR3 DNA sequence: TGTGCCAGCTCACCAACAAGTTTTTCCGGAAACACCATATATTTT. Protein sequence: CASSPTSFSGNTIYF.

The CDR3 region has the DNA TGCGCCAGCAGCTTGGGAGGTACTGAAAAACTGTTTTTT. This sequence encodes CASSLGGTEKLFF. This chain connects TRBV5-1 to TRBJ1-4; no reliable D call. CDR1 SGHRS and CDR2 YFSETQ come from the germline V gene. V dropped 0 bases and J dropped 7 bases, with 7 bases sitting between them. The CDR3 is 13 residues long.

The chain links TRBV6-5 to TRBJ1-1; possible D gene TRBD1, 5 bases. The CDR3 has 14 amino acids. Germline assignment: CDR1 MNHEY and CDR2 SVGAGI. V gave up 7 bases and J gave up 0 bases, with 12 bases separating them. The DNA for the CDR3 is TGTGCCAGCATGGGGGGTCGCATGAACACTGAAGCTTTCTTT. Protein sequence: CASMGGRMNTEAFF.

CDR3 loop: CASSLMPSQGLFF. The CDR3 DNA follows: TGTGCCAGCAGCTTAATGCCGTCGCAGGGCCTGTTTTTT. The J gene is TRBJ1-4, the V gene TRBV7-8; D possibly corresponds to TRBD1 (5 bases). The CDR3 spans 13 residues. Per germline, CDR1 SGHVS and CDR2 FQNEAQ. Trimming removed 2 bases from V and 14 bases from J, with 15 bases in between.

This sequence joins TRBV4-3 and TRBJ2-1; 12 bases align to TRBD2. This CDR3 contains 20 residues. The germline V gene has CDR1 LGHNA and CDR2 YSLEER. The V gene end was trimmed by 0 bases and the J gene end by 0 bases; junction bases not matched to a gene: 9. CDR3 in DNA: TGCGCCAGCAGCCAAGATCTAGCGGGGGGGACGCCCAGCTCCTACAATGAGCAGTTCTTC. Translation: CASSQDLAGGTPSSYNEQFF.

This sequence joins TRBV14 and TRBJ2-1; 11 bases map to TRBD2. The V gene's germline CDR1 is SGHDN and CDR2 FVKESK. J gave up 6 bases and V 4 bases, and 14 bases lay outside the gene matches. This CDR3 is built from 18 residues. In DNA, the CDR3 is TGTGCCAGCAGCCCTAGCGGGAGGATAACCCAGGGTTCCAATGAGCAGTTCTTC. Translating gives CASSPSGRITQGSNEQFF.

This chain links TRBV25-1 with TRBJ1-3; the match to TRBD1 covers 11 bases. The ends lost 6 bases at V and 3 bases at J; junction bases unmatched: 10. The CDR3 totals 17 residues. In germline, CDR1 is MGHDK, CDR2 SYGVNS. CDR3 coding DNA: TGTGCCAGCAGCCGCGGACAGGGGGCTGCGAGTGGAAACACCATATATTTT. Translation: CASSRGQGAASGNTIYF.

This clone has only one observation. The V call is TRBV5-6, the J call TRBJ1-3; perhaps TRBD1 as D (6 bases). The germline CDR1 and CDR2 sequences are SGHDT and YYEEEE. The V end was cut by 0 bases, the J end by 4 bases, with 8 bases between. This CDR3 has 14 residues. CDR3 nucleotides: TGTGCCAGCAGCTTGGCCGGGACAGGAAACACCATATATTTT. It is translated as CASSLAGTGNTIYF.

This chain connects TRBV19 to TRBJ1-1; D not certain. CDR3 size: 14 residues. Per germline, CDR1 LNHDA and CDR2 SQIVND (reference sequence). The V and J ends lost 0 bases and 8 bases respectively, with 13 bases between them. CDR3 region: CASSIDIGESEAFF. The DNA of the CDR3 is TGTGCCAGTAGTATAGATATCGGGGAGTCCGAAGCTTTCTTT. The full variable domain, completed using reference TRBV19 and TRBJ1-1, is DGGITQSPKYLFRKEGQNVTLSCEQNLNHDAMYWYRQDPGQGLRLIYYSQIVNDFQKGDIAEGYSVSREKKESFPLTVTSAQKNPTAFYLCASSIDIGESEAFFGQGTRLTVV.

V usage is TRBV10-3 and J usage is TRBJ2-2, with TRBD2 matching over 10 bases. The CDR3 loop spans 16 amino acids. Germline assignment: CDR1 ENHRY and CDR2 SYGVKD. Trimming removed 4 bases from V and 4 bases from J; junction bases left unmatched: 6. The CDR3 sequence: CAISGLAGDPTGELFF. The CDR3 DNA is TGTGCCATCAGTGGGCTAGCGGGAGACCCCACCGGGGAGCTGTTTTTT.

This chain links TRBV6-5 with TRBJ1-4; 7 nucleotides line up with TRBD1. The germline CDR1 and CDR2 sequences are MNHEY and SVGAGI. CDR3 length: 15 residues. V trimming: 5 bases; J trimming: 5 bases; junction bases outside the gene matches: 8. The CDR3 nucleotides read TGTGCCAGCAGTAAGGGGACAGCCCTCAATGAAAAACTGTTTTTT. This codes for CASSKGTALNEKLFF.

The chain employs TRBV7-2 and TRBJ1-3; D unclear. Trimming stripped 1 base from V and 0 bases from J, with 10 bases between. Looked up from germline, CDR1 is SGHTA and CDR2 is FQGNSA. The CDR3 covers 16 residues. CDR3 loop: CASSLGPGDSGNTIYF. CDR3 nucleotides: TGTGCCAGCAGCTTAGGTCCAGGCGACTCTGGAAACACCATATATTTT. The complete variable domain, with remaining parts taken from reference TRBV7-2 and TRBJ1-3, reads GAGVSQSPSNKVTEKGKDVELRCDPISGHTALYWYRQSLGQGLEFLIYFQGNSAPDKSGLPSDRFSAERTGGSVSTLTIQRTQQEDSAVYLCASSLGPGDSGNTIYFGEGSWLTVV.

The chain has TRBV7-2 and TRBJ1-5, with D tentatively TRBD1 (5 bases). Trimming pared 1 base from V and 7 bases from J, leaving 11 bases between. Germline CDR1 SGHTA, CDR2 FQGNSA. The CDR3 spans 14 residues. CDR3 sequence: CASSLGRVGQPQHF. The DNA of the CDR3 is TGTGCCAGCAGCTTAGGCAGGGTCGGGCAGCCCCAGCATTTT.

Of note for this clone: The sample holds other DNA sequences that translate to the same CDR3. The chain employs TRBV30 and TRBJ1-5; D is unclear. This CDR3 has 12 residues. Germline CDR1 reads GTSNPN; CDR2 reads SVGIG (reference sequence). Deletions cut 2 bases from V and 3 bases from J, with 5 bases between. The CDR3 coding sequence is TGTGCCTGGAGTCTGTCCAATCAGCCCCAGCATTTT. Amino acids: CAWSLSNQPQHF.

Here the CDR3 reads CASSDSYNPVPLHF. DNA for the CDR3: TGTGCCAGCAGTGACTCGTACAATCCTGTCCCCCTCCACTTT. The chain couples TRBV6-4 to TRBJ1-6; D remains unclear. This CDR3 spans 14 amino acids. Per the germline V gene, CDR1 is MRHNA and CDR2 is SNTAGT. The V end was cut by 0 bases, the J end by 13 bases, with 13 bases between.

The chain employs TRBV12-5 and TRBJ1-5; D might be TRBD1 (5 bases). Germline V gene lookup returns CDR1 LGHNT and CDR2 FRNRAP. The CDR3 runs 15 residues. Trimming pared 3 bases from V and 7 bases from J, leaving 16 bases between. The CDR3 DNA reads TGTGCTAGTGGTTTAAACCCAGGGAAGGGACAGCCCCAGCATTTT. Its translation is CASGLNPGKGQPQHF.

The chain has TRBV9 and TRBJ2-3; 9 positions agree with TRBD2. The V gene's germline CDR1 is SGDLS and CDR2 YYNGEE. V trimming: 4 bases; J trimming: 3 bases; junction bases outside the gene matches: 21. The CDR3 spans 20 residues. Here the CDR3 reads CASSPGVLSGGSRLTDTQYF. The CDR3 nucleotides are TGTGCCAGCAGCCCAGGGGTCCTTAGCGGGGGAAGCCGGTTGACAGATACGCAGTATTTT.

This clone appeared a single time. The chain carries TRBV7-2 and TRBJ1-1; maybe TRBD1 (5 bases). The germline V and J ends were trimmed by 8 bases and 0 bases, with 16 bases remaining between them. Germline V gene sequence: CDR1 SGHTA, CDR2 FQGNSA. This CDR3 is 15 amino acids long. The DNA of the CDR3 is TGTGCCAGCTCGACAACAGGTACCCTGAACACTGAAGCTTTCTTT. Amino acids: CASSTTGTLNTEAFF.

The rearrangement joins TRBV6-2 or TRBV6-3 to TRBJ1-3; 7 bases align to TRBD1. Germline V gives CDR1 MNHEY, CDR2 SVGEGT. The CDR3 is 15 residues long. V dropped 6 bases and J dropped 2; count of bases not matched to a gene: 7. The CDR3 region has the DNA TGTGCCAGCAGCCGTCCCGGGACAGCTGGAAACACCATATATTTT. Its protein is CASSRPGTAGNTIYF.